This TCR beta chain comes out of a study of blood T cell repertoires in COVID-19. As for the study in general: PBMCs, B-cell-depleted T cells, or T cells were the source of the cDNA or gDNA that made up the material.

V lost 8 bases, J lost 7 bases, and 4 bases stayed unmatched. The CDR3 covers 11 residues. The germline V gene has CDR1 MNHEY and CDR2 SVGAGI. Under the authors' procedure: Nucleated cell counts were estimated from reference gene primer amplification. This table comes from immunoSEQ multiplex PCR, and its TCRdb copy is limited to in-frame clones, with some not included. That table supplies the V and J calls and clone size; D and trimming were determined from the DNA. Among approximately 300,000 clones listed, 87% were seen once. Participant ages covered about 18 to 95 years across 24 US areas. The chain combines TRBV6-5 with TRBJ1-1; TRBD1 aligns across 7 bases. Sequenced: PBMCs or T cells enriched from blood (not recorded which). The receptor comes from a woman in her 30s who had recovered from COVID-19. The CDR3 loop is CASSRQGEAFF. CDR3 sequence (DNA): TGTGCCAGCTCACGACAGGGTGAAGCTTTCTTT.